The 24 T cell receptor beta chains presented below share a single source sample, sequenced in a study of T cells in Graves' hyperthyroidism and ophthalmopathy. Researchers amplified the TCR beta CDR3 regions from RNA transcripts. During a first-round RT-PCR of the TCR CDR3, the HTBI primer set was used. TCRdb redid the calling of the multiplex PCR reads with MiXCR, one entry per CDR3 protein. The data show a few hundred thousand distinct CDR3 sequences, with over 20% seen just once and around 64% held by the top ten. Sequenced input: blood. Receptor source: a man aged 30 to 39 with Graves' ophthalmopathy.

This clonotype has ten or more counts. The chain combines TRBV4-1 with TRBJ2-5, with TRBD1 matching over 10 bases. This CDR3 has 16 residues. The germline V gene has CDR1 MGHRA and CDR2 YSYEKL. V lost 4 bases, J lost 5 bases, and 10 bases stayed unmatched. The CDR3 coding sequence is TGCGCCAGCAGCCTTGATCCGGGACAGGGGTTGGAGACCCAGTACTTC. The encoded protein is CASSLDPGQGLETQYF.

This chain links TRBV20-1 with TRBJ2-2, with D unclear. The germline V gene has CDR1 DFQATT and CDR2 SNEGSKA (reference sequence). The CDR3 has 14 amino acids. V lost 3 bases to trimming and J lost 0 bases, with 8 bases between them. The CDR3 loop reads CSASSSANTGELFF. The DNA of the CDR3 is TGCAGTGCTAGTAGCTCCGCGAACACCGGGGAGCTGTTTTTT.

This chain links TRBV9 with TRBJ1-1, with 7 positions matching TRBD1. J gave up 6 bases and V 3 bases, and 5 bases lay outside the gene matches. The CDR3 runs to 13 residues. Germline V lookup: CDR1 SGDLS, CDR2 YYNGEE. The CDR3: CASSGQGVAEAFF. The CDR3 bases are TGTGCCAGCAGCGGACAGGGAGTGGCTGAAGCTTTCTTT. Full variable domain (missing parts from reference TRBV9 and TRBJ1-1): DSGVTQTPKHLITATGQRVTLRCSPRSGDLSVYWYQQSLDQGLQFLIQYYNGEERAKGNILERFSAQQFPDLHSELNLSSLELGDSALYFCASSGQGVAEAFFGQGTRLTVV.

J is TRBJ2-3 and V is TRBV15; 8 bases are shared with TRBD1. Germline CDR1 is LNHNV and CDR2 is YYDKDF (reference sequence). Trimming took 0 bases from V and 3 from J; bases not matched to a gene: 2. The CDR3 sequence is 15 residues long. The CDR3 loop reads CATSRDGTGTDTQYF. The DNA of the CDR3 is TGTGCCACCAGCAGAGATGGGACAGGTACAGATACGCAGTATTTT.

Concerning this clonotype itself: Just one base apart from a much larger clone, this may be a read error. The chain carries TRBV27 and TRBJ1-2, with 8 bases identical to TRBD1. The CDR3 spans 14 residues. The germline V gene has CDR1 MNHEY and CDR2 SMNVEV (reference sequence). V gave up 5 bases and J gave up 2 bases; unmatched junction bases: 4. DNA for the CDR3: TGTGCCAGCAGTGGTTGGGACAGGAACTATGGCTACACCTTC. This codes for CASSGWDRNYGYTF.

This clonotype was observed a few times. The chain uses TRBV6-1 and TRBJ2-2; D ambiguous. The CDR3 spans 13 residues. V was shortened by 6 bases and J by 4 bases, with 9 bases between the two germline ends. Germline V gene sequence: CDR1 MNHNS, CDR2 SASEGT. In DNA form, the CDR3 reads TGTGCCAGCAGAATGGCTCCCACCGGGGAGCTGTTTTTT. Protein product: CASRMAPTGELFF.

A note on this clonotype: Being one base from a much bigger clone, this may be a read error. This sequence joins TRBV6-2 or TRBV6-3 and TRBJ1-5, with 7 bases lining up with TRBD1. V trimming: 6 bases; J trimming: 4 bases; junction bases outside the gene matches: 9. This CDR3 comprises 15 residues. Germline CDR1 and CDR2: MNHEY and SVGEGT. This chain's CDR3 is CASRNDRDVNQPQHF. The CDR3 DNA reads TGTGCCAGCAGAAACGACAGGGACGTAAATCAGCCCCAGCATTTT.

This chain joins TRBV6-2 or TRBV6-3 and TRBJ1-1; no reliable D call. The germline V and J ends were trimmed by 10 bases and 4 bases, with 13 bases remaining between them. This CDR3 contains 12 residues. Germline CDR1 and CDR2: MNHEY and SVGEGT. CDR3 sequence: CATDIKGTEAFF. The CDR3 nucleotides are TGTGCCACCGATATAAAGGGCACTGAAGCTTTCTTT.

This clonotype was recorded a few times. The rearrangement links TRBV19 to TRBJ1-6; a weak D match, TRBD1 (6 bases). The V and J ends lost 11 bases and 7 bases respectively, with 15 bases between them. The CDR3 is 13 residues long. Germline CDR1 is LNHDA and CDR2 is SQIVND (reference sequence). In nucleotides, the CDR3 is TGTGCCGAGGACAGATTAGAGAATTCACCCCTCCACTTT. The encoded protein is CAEDRLENSPLHF.

The genes are TRBV7-8 and TRBJ1-1; no firm D call. The germline gives CDR1 SGHVS, CDR2 FQNEAQ. V was shortened by 5 bases and J by 4 bases, with 14 bases between the two germline ends. The CDR3 has 14 amino acids. This CDR3 reads CASSVVRRFTEAFF. CDR3 in DNA: TGTGCCAGCAGCGTCGTGAGGCGCTTCACTGAAGCTTTCTTT. The full variable domain, its missing parts supplied by reference TRBV7-8 and TRBJ1-1, is GAGVSQSPRYKVAKRGQDVALRCDPISGHVSLFWYQQALGQGPEFLTYFQNEAQLDKSGLPSDRFFAERPEGSVSTLKIQRTQQEDSAVYLCASSVVRRFTEAFFGQGTRLTVV.

There are a few counts of this clonotype. V and J are TRBV7-9 and TRBJ1-1; 10 nucleotides agree with TRBD1. V shed 5 bases, J shed 4 bases, and the junction held 4 bases outside the gene matches. The CDR3 contains 14 residues. Per the germline V gene, CDR1 is SEHNR and CDR2 is FQNEAQ (reference sequence). CDR3 bases: TGTGCCAGCAGCCCGGGACAGGGGATCACTGAAGCTTTCTTT. This translates into CASSPGQGITEAFF.

This sequence joins TRBV18 and TRBJ2-7, with TRBD1 matching over 10 bases. This CDR3 is built from 15 residues. V shed 3 bases and J 4 bases; nucleotides not matched to a gene: 6. Germline V gene lookup returns CDR1 KGHSH and CDR2 LQKENI. The CDR3 DNA sequence: TGTGCCAGCTCACCGACCGGGACAGGGGTTTACGAGCAGTACTTC. This encodes CASSPTGTGVYEQYF.

This clonotype was seen many times. The rearrangement links TRBV3-1 to TRBJ2-5; TRBD1 aligns across 10 bases. J gave up 5 bases and V 3 bases, and 9 bases lay outside the gene matches. Per the germline V gene, CDR1 is LGHDT and CDR2 is YNNKEL (reference sequence). The CDR3 length is 16 residues. CDR3 nucleotides: TGTGCCAGCAGCCACATGGGACAGGGGAATAAGGAGACCCAGTACTTC. Its protein product is CASSHMGQGNKETQYF.

This clonotype was detected a few times. The chain couples TRBV7-3 to TRBJ2-1; 10 positions agree with TRBD2. Looked up from germline, CDR1 is SGHTA and CDR2 is FQGTGA. The V segment lost 5 bases and the J segment 6 bases; nucleotides outside the gene matches: 7. The CDR3 consists of 15 residues. Written as DNA, the CDR3 is TGTGCCAGCAGCGCAGCGGGAGGGGAATTCAATGAGCAGTTCTTC. Amino acids: CASSAAGGEFNEQFF.

The gene calls are TRBV20-1 and TRBJ2-5; a possible D gene is TRBD2 (6 bases). The CDR3 consists of 15 residues. Trimming cost V 0 bases and J 7 bases, with 18 bases left between them. Germline V gene sequence: CDR1 DFQATT, CDR2 SNEGSKA (reference sequence). The CDR3, as DNA: TGCAGTGCTAGAGATCTAGTTAGCGGTGCCGGGACCCAGTACTTC. This gives the protein CSARDLVSGAGTQYF.

This clonotype was seen a handful of times. The chain joins TRBV7-2 to TRBJ2-1; 7 nucleotides align to TRBD2. This CDR3 has 16 amino acids. V gave up 7 bases and J gave up 4 bases; unmatched junction bases: 13. Germline CDR1 is SGHTA and CDR2 is FQGNSA. CDR3 DNA sequence: TGTGCCAGCACACCCGTGGGGGGAGGGTCTTACAATGAGCAGTTCTTC. This translates into CASTPVGGGSYNEQFF.

This chain links TRBV11-3 with TRBJ1-6; D is uncertain. Germline CDR1 SGHNT, CDR2 YENEEA. The CDR3 has 15 residues. V was clipped by 6 bases and J by 3 bases, with 12 bases between them. The CDR3 loop is CASSYSGSYNSPLHF. The DNA of the CDR3 is TGTGCCAGCAGTTACTCCGGGAGCTATAATTCACCCCTCCACTTT.

This clonotype was seen more than once but under ten times. The chain couples TRBV14 to TRBJ1-1; 8 nucleotides match TRBD1. The CDR3 has 16 amino acids. The trim removed 5 bases at V and 6 bases at J, leaving 14 bases unmatched. The germline CDR1 and CDR2 sequences are SGHDN and FVKESK. CDR3 loop: CASSTGTGLFRAEAFF. DNA for the CDR3: TGTGCCAGCAGCACCGGGACAGGACTGTTTAGGGCTGAAGCTTTCTTT. The full variable domain, rest sourced from reference TRBV14 and TRBJ1-1, is EAGVTQFPSHSVIEKGQTVTLRCDPISGHDNLYWYRRVMGKEIKFLLHFVKESKQDESGMPNNRFLAERTGGTYSTLKVQPAELEDSGVYFCASSTGTGLFRAEAFFGQGTRLTVV.

The table lists this clonotype with many counts. The J gene is TRBJ2-7, the V gene TRBV9, with D perhaps given as TRBD1 or TRBD2 (7 bases each). The CDR3 is made up of 15 amino acids. The V gene's germline CDR1 is SGDLS and CDR2 YYNGEE. Trimming cost V 3 bases and J 4 bases, with 17 bases left between them. Here the CDR3 reads CASSEGGTAEYEQYF. The CDR3 DNA reads as TGTGCCAGCAGCGAGGGGGGGACAGCCGAATACGAGCAGTACTTC.

This clonotype was observed a few times. The chain links TRBV6-2 or TRBV6-3 to TRBJ1-2, with unresolved D. The CDR3 consists of 14 residues. Deletions cut 2 bases from V and 6 bases from J, with 13 bases between. Looked up from germline, CDR1 is MNHEY and CDR2 is SVGEGT. CDR3 residues: CASSYPDVLDGYTF. Written as DNA, the CDR3 is TGTGCCAGCAGTTACCCGGACGTTTTGGATGGCTACACCTTC.

This clonotype came up a few times. The rearrangement joins TRBV4-1 to TRBJ2-7; D could derive from TRBD1 or TRBD2 (5 bases each). V lost 4 bases, J lost 2 bases, and 12 bases lay in between. CDR1 and CDR2 from the germline V gene are MGHRA and YSYEKL. The CDR3 extends over 14 amino acids. The CDR3 DNA reads as TGCGCCAGCAGCCTACGGGACGTGGCCTACGAGCAGTACTTC. This gives the protein CASSLRDVAYEQYF.

This chain joins TRBV3-1 and TRBJ2-5; D not resolved. Germline assignment: CDR1 LGHDT and CDR2 YNNKEL (reference sequence). The CDR3 loop spans 14 amino acids. V dropped 1 base and J dropped 3 bases, with 9 bases sitting between them. Here the CDR3 DNA reads TGTGCCAGCAGCCAAGCGTACGTGGAAGAGACCCAGTACTTC. It encodes CASSQAYVEETQYF.

The CDR3 nucleotides read TGTGCCAGCAGACCGGGGACAGGGAATTCACCCCTCCACTTT. Protein product: CASRPGTGNSPLHF. The rearrangement links TRBV12-3 or TRBV12-4 to TRBJ1-6; 9 positions agree with TRBD1. The CDR3 totals 14 residues. J was trimmed by 7 bases and V by 6 bases; bases with no gene match: 4.

This clonotype has a count of ten or more. V and J are TRBV7-8 and TRBJ2-7; D unresolved. The CDR3 loop spans 13 amino acids. Trimming took off 3 bases at V and 3 bases at J, with 9 bases between the two ends. The germline V gene encodes CDR1 SGHVS and CDR2 FQNEAQ. DNA of the CDR3: TGTGCCAGCAGCTTCGGGCTCTACTACGAGCAGTACTTC. Protein sequence: CASSFGLYYEQYF.